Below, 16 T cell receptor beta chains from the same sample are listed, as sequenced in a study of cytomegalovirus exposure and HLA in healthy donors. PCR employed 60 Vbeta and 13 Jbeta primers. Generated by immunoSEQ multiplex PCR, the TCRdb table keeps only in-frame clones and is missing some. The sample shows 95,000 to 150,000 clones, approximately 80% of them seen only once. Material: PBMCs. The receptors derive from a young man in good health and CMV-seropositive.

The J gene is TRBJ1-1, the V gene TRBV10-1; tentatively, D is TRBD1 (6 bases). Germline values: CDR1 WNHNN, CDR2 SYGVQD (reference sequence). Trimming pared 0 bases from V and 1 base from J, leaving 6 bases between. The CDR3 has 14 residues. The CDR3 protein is CASSESTGNTEAFF. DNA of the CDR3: TGCGCCAGCAGTGAGTCGACAGGGAACACTGAAGCTTTCTTT.

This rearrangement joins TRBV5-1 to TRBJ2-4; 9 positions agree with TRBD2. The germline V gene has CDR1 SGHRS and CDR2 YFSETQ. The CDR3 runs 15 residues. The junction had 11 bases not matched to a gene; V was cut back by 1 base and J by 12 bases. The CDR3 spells CASSLSGLAQDSQYF. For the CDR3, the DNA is TGCGCCAGCAGCTTGTCAGGACTAGCGCAGGACAGTCAGTACTTC.

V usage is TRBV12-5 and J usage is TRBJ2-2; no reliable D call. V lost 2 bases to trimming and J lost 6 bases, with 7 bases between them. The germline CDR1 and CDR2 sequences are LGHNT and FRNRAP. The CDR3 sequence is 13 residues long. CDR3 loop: CASGLNQAGELFF. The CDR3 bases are TGTGCTAGTGGTTTGAATCAGGCCGGGGAGCTGTTTTTT.

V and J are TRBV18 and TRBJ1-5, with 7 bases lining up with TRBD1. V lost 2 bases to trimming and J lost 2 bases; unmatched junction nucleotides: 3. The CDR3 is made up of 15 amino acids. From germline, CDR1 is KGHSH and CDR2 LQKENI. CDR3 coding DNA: TGTGCCAGCTCACCAGGAGGACAGGGCAATCAGCCCCAGCATTTT. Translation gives CASSPGGQGNQPQHF.

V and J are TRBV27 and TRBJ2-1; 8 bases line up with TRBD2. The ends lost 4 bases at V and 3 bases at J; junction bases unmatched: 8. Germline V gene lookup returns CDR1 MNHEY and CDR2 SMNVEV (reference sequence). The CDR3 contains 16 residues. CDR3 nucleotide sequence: TGTGCCAGCAGTTACCCGGGGAGCGGGGGCTACAATGAGCAGTTCTTC. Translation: CASSYPGSGGYNEQFF.

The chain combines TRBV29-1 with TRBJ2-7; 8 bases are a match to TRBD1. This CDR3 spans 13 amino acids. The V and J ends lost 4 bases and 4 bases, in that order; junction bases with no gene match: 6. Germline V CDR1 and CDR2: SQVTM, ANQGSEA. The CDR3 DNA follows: TGCAGCGTTGTCCCAGGGGGCGGTTACGAGCAGTACTTC. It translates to CSVVPGGGYEQYF.

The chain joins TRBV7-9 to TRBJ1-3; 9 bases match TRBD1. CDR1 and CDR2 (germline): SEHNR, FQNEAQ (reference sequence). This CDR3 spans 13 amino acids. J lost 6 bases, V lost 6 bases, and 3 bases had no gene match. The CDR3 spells CASRQGAENTIYF. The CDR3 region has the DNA TGTGCCAGCAGACAGGGGGCAGAAAACACCATATATTTT.

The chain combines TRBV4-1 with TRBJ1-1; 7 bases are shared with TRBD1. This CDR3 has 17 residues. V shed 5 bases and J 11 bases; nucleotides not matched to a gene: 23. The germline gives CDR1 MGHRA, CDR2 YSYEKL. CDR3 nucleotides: TGCGCCAGCAGCGTCCGGACAGGTGTATTTGATGGTGTTGGGGCTTTCTTT. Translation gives CASSVRTGVFDGVGAFF.

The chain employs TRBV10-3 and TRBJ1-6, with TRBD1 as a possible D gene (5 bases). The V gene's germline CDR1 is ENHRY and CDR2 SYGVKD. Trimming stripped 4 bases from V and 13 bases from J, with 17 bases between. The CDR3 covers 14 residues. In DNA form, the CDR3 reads TGTGCCATCAGTGCGGACGGGGGATTGAAGCCCCTCCACTTT. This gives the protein CAISADGGLKPLHF.

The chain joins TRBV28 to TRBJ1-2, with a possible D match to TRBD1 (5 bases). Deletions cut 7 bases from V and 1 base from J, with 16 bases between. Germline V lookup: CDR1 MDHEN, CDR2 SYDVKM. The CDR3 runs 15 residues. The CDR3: CASKFAGRNNYGYTF. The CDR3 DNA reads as TGTGCCAGCAAGTTTGCGGGACGAAATAACTATGGCTACACCTTC.

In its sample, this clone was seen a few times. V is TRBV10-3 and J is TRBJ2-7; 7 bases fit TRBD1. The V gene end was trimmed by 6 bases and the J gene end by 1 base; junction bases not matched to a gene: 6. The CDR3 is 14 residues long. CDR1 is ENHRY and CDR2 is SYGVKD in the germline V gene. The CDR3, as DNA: TGTGCCATCAGGACAGGGTCAGTTTCCTACGAGCAGTACTTC. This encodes CAIRTGSVSYEQYF.

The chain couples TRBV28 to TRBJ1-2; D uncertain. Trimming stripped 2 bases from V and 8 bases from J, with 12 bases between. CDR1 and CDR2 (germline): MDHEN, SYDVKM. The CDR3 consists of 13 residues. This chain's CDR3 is CASSLTTYFGYTF. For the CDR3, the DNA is TGTGCCAGCAGTTTAACCACCTATTTCGGCTACACCTTC.

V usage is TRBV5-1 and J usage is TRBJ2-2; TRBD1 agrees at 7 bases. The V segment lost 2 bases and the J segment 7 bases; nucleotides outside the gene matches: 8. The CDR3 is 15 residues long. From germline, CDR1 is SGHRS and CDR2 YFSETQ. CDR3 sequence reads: CASSLNRGSGGELFF. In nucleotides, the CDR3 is TGCGCCAGCAGCTTAAACAGGGGATCGGGCGGGGAGCTGTTTTTT.

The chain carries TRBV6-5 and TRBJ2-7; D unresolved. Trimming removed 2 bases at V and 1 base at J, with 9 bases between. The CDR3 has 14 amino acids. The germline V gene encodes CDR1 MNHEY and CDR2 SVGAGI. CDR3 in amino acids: CASSYRTTSYEQYF. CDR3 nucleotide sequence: TGTGCCAGCAGTTACCGTACGACATCCTACGAGCAGTACTTC.

This CDR3 is CASSLGMDTTDTQYF. Here the CDR3 DNA reads TGCGCCAGCAGCTTGGGTATGGACACTACAGATACGCAGTATTTT. This rearrangement joins TRBV5-1 to TRBJ2-3, with D possibly TRBD1 on 5 matching bases. Trimming removed 0 bases at V and 3 bases at J, with 11 bases between. Germline V gene data show CDR1 as SGHRS and CDR2 as YFSETQ. This CDR3 contains 15 residues.

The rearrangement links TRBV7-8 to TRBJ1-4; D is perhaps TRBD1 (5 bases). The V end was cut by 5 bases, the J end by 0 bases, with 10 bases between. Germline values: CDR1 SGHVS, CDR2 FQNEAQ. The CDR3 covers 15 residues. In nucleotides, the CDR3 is TGTGCCAGCAGCGTAGACAGAGCAACTAATGAAAAACTGTTTTTT. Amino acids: CASSVDRATNEKLFF.